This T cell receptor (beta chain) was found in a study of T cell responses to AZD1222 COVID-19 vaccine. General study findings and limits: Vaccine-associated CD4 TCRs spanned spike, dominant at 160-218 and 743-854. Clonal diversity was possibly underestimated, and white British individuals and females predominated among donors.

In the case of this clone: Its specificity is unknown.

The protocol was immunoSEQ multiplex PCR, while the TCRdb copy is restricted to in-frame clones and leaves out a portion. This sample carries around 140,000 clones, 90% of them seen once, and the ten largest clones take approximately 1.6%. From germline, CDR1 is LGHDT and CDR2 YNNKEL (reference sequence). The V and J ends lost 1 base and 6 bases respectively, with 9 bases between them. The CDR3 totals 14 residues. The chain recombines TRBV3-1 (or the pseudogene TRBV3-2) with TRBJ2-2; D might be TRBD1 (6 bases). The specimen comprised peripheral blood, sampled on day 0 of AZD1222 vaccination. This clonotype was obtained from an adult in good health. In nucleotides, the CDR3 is TGTGCCAGCAGCCAAGGGGGGCGGGCCGGGGAGCTGTTTTTT. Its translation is CASSQGGRAGELFF.